The clone carrying this TCR beta chain was seen at least ten times. The data belong to a study of prognosis after radiotherapy for stage I lung cancer. On the study more broadly: SBRT radiotherapy used 3 to 5 fractions and a biologically effective dose of at least 100 Gy.

Two-round multiplex PCR amplified TCR beta CDR3 from genomic DNA. Specific primers for each TRBV and TRBJ gene were what first-round PCR used. TCRdb re-called the multiplex PCR reads through MiXCR, storing one row per CDR3 protein. The table lists almost 40,000 distinct CDR3 sequences, around 24% of them singletons, with 25% in the top ten. CDR3 length: 13 amino acids. Germline V gene sequence: CDR1 SGHRS, CDR2 YFSETQ. With 4 bases removed from V and 2 bases from J, the gap between germline ends came to 10 bases. The specimen was PBMCs, collected before or after stereotactic body radiation therapy (not recorded which). V is TRBV5-1 and J is TRBJ2-7; no clear D. This TCR came from a donor over 45 with non-small cell lung cancer. Written as DNA, the CDR3 is TGCGCCAGCAGCCGACCCGAAGCCTACGAGCAGTACTTC. Residues: CASSRPEAYEQYF.